This T cell receptor (beta chain) came from a study of T cell changes during pregnancy in multiple sclerosis. Only in-frame clones appear in the TCRdb table, and some are missing; sequencing was by immunoSEQ multiplex PCR. The table has about 31,000 clones, 90% seen once. The junction had 4 bases not matched to a gene; V was cut back by 5 bases and J by 0 bases. This CDR3 is built from 16 residues. Germline V gene lookup returns CDR1 SEHNR and CDR2 FQNEAQ (reference sequence). This clonotype was obtained from a female donor with multiple sclerosis, enrolled in a pregnancy study. Here the sequenced sample was CD8+ T cells from peripheral blood mononuclear cells, taken in the second trimester of pregnancy. The genes are TRBV7-9 and TRBJ2-2; TRBD2 matches at 9 bases. CDR3 nucleotide sequence: TGTGCCAGCAGCGCTAGCGGGATCGCGAACACCGGGGAGCTGTTTTTT. This sequence encodes CASSASGIANTGELFF.